This TCR beta chain was sequenced for a study of cytomegalovirus exposure and HLA in healthy donors (dated by TCRdb to the late 2010s). The study in broad terms: In an earlier analysis of approximately 500 of the donors, less than 350 Gb of sequence data and 117 million unique TCR beta sequences from 150 million to 200 million T cells were reported. Several DR-DQ haplotypes were treated as single units for association and clustering because of strong linkage in the cohort. In an earlier analysis of several hundred of the donors, high-throughput TCR beta sequencing was used to judge whether each TCR beta V gene segment behaved as functional or pseudogenic. The study combined high-throughput TCR immunosequencing, statistical association of individual TCRs with disease status, and machine learning to predict cytomegalovirus infection status. The study profiled the T cell repertoires of 666 subjects by immunosequencing and related them to cytomegalovirus serostatus. HLA typing covered class I and class II loci at four-digit resolution. The number of typed donors differed by locus: about 629-630 for A, B, C, DRB1 and DQB1; approximately 530 for DQA1; 606 for DPA1; and roughly 470 for DPB1. Donor age, sex, ethnicity and CMV serostatus were compiled together with the repertoire data. All discovery cohort repertoires had been generated using a single sequencing platform. A later genetic analysis took genome-wide SNP genotypes for about three fifths of the 666 donors and used that subset as a discovery cohort. Along with the roughly 610-subject first cohort, a separate validation cohort of over a hundred different subjects was used. The study aimed to test whether cataloging public T cell receptors could reveal signatures of past pathogen exposure. An early release that covered 500 to 800 HLA-typed donors contained about 290 gigabases of sequencing data and around 85 million unique TCR sequences. In a later analysis, previously published TCR beta repertoires from hundreds of donors were re-analyzed and high-resolution HLA genotyping was added so that TCR occurrence patterns could be studied. The genetic ancestry cluster associated with self-reported Caucasian donors included over 65% of the roughly 410 genotyped donors. Among 300 to 500 genotyped donors of the cohort, an average of around 250,000 unique TCR beta nucleotide sequences was sequenced per donor, of which about 19% were non-productive. Rather than drawing on any new phenotypic data, the later analysis identified candidate immune exposures from TCR beta sequences and the way those sequences occurred across donors. What the study reported, not specific to this receptor: According to the authors, the approach could potentially be generalized to other disease states and immunological phenotypes. A later analysis found that TCR association rates varied across HLA loci, with DRB1 alleles showing the most associated TCRs and HLA-C alleles the fewest. Correlated functional status among segregating V segments might reflect linkage disequilibrium, but an unknown experimental factor could not be ruled out. Compared with equally common non-associated chains, HLA-associated TCR beta chains in a later analysis were more clonally expanded and had lower generation probabilities. Most TCR sequences were seen in very few donors, while some public TCRs were found in many individuals. In a later analysis, several top co-occurrence clusters were reported to appear linked to parvovirus B19, influenza, CMV and Epstein-Barr virus. The classifier was reported to diagnose cytomegalovirus status with high specificity and sensitivity in both the original cohort and the validation cohort. In vitro tests confirmed that a few of the cytomegalovirus-associated TCR beta chains recognize cytomegalovirus antigens. Compared with the roughly 670-donor mean, donors in an Asian-associated ancestry cluster had fewer N-insertions in productive TCRs, according to a later genetic analysis. A later analysis associated 16,951 TCR beta sequences with specific HLA alleles at a false discovery rate of 0.05. Presence/absence analyses assumed roughly uniform sequencing depth across donors, an assumption that may not hold. Because counts were too low, some 16 rarely observed V segments, including chromosome 9 orphons, were excluded from the earlier analysis of 587 of the donors. A further reported finding was that TCR beta sequences accurately predicted the HLA-A and HLA-B alleles for most subjects in the first cohort. A group of highly shared sequence variants was considered likely to be a technical artifact of the sequencing pipeline. For the cohort, immune exposure information was limited to CMV serostatus. An association between a missense DCLRE1C variant and V-gene and J-gene trimming of TCR beta chains was found in a later genetic analysis and replicated in an independent cohort. Because HLA typing was missing for some donors at each locus, association tests included only the typed subset. A total of roughly 160 TCR beta chains were listed by the study as associated with cytomegalovirus. The 87-base-pair reads could not distinguish some IMGT-functional V segments, including TRBV6-2 and TRBV6-3, so those segments were excluded. In this cohort, only TCR beta chains were sequenced, and detectable features were limited by the absence of alpha or paired-chain data. A later analysis found that most CMV-associated TCR beta chains appeared HLA-restricted, with HLA associations seemingly driven largely by CMV exposure. Broadly in line with IMGT annotations, most TCR beta V segments showed up in productive rearrangements about 90% or about 30% of the time in an earlier analysis of around 600 of the donors. When HLA alleles, especially DR and DQ, strongly co-occurred, TCR associations were difficult to assign to individual alleles.

CDR1 ENHRY and CDR2 SYGVKD were looked up in the germline V gene. Clipping removes 4 bases from V and 7 bases from J, with 6 as the unmatched junction base count. The CDR3 measures 13 amino acids from cysteine to phenylalanine. Left in the record is the CDR3 DNA by itself, 39 bases read in frame from the first base. Remarks on this clone: The antigen it recognizes is unknown. Base qualities are missing; no much larger clone stands one base away.

In total, approximately 700 healthy bone marrow donors made up the cohort. At the time of sampling, all cohort members were nominally healthy, though unrecorded immune exposures were likely present. The donor tested CMV seropositive, placing the donor among the 290 or so seropositive members of the cohort. Every donor gave a peripheral blood sample, and the peripheral blood mononuclear cells from that sample were used for TCR beta sequencing. The Qiagen DNeasy Blood Extraction Kit was used to extract genomic DNA from the blood cell samples. Library generation was performed with the immunoSEQ multiplex PCR assay. A mixture of 60 forward primers for TCR Vbeta segments and 13 reverse primers for TCR Jbeta segments was used in the multiplex PCR. The CDR3 region of rearranged TCR beta genes was amplified from genomic DNA with a multiplex PCR assay. The Illumina HiSeq System was used to sequence the amplified TCR beta libraries as 87-base-pair reads. In the original analysis: In a later analysis, tens of millions of unique TCR beta chains were counted across the roughly 700 repertoires, and around 10 million of these chains were shared by at least two donors. To remove PCR and sequencing errors, raw reads were error-corrected and collapsed into unique sequences using a nearest-neighbor algorithm that merged closely related sequences. CDR3 sequences were aligned to IMGT reference sequences to assign V, D and J gene segments. For a sequence to be retained, a match of at least six nucleotides to both a V gene segment and a J gene segment was required. A rearrangement was called productive if the CDR3 had no stop codons and remained in frame with V and J, and every other rearrangement was called non-productive. Following IMGT convention, CDR3 was defined as the stretch from the second conserved V-encoded cysteine up to the conserved J-encoded phenylalanine. The earlier analysis of about 530 of the donors excluded any sequence lacking an unambiguous match to a single V gene segment. An earlier analysis of almost 600 of the donors classified V segments as functional when productive rearrangements were above 56.7% and as segregating when the standard deviation between donors was above 5%. A statistical classification framework was built for diagnosing cytomegalovirus status from the catalog of TCR beta chain sequences. A later analysis assigned V and J genes by comparing TCR nucleotide sequences with IMGT/GENE-DB human TR gene sequences. The TCRdist pipeline was used in a later analysis to assign CDR3 sequences and most-parsimonious VDJ recombination scenarios. A later analysis defined each TCR beta chain by its CDR3 amino acid sequence plus V-gene family, and excluded reads lacking a unique V-gene family. In a later analysis, 550 to 650 highly shared, low-generation-probability nucleotide sequences were removed to address suspected cross-contamination and a sequencing artifact. A later analysis calculated a clonal expansion index for each public chain from normalized within-repertoire ranks of inferred template counts. A later analysis computed generation probabilities with a VDJ recombination model fitted to out-of-frame rearrangements, and checked the results against IGoR. In a later analysis, hypergeometric tests were used to score TCR-TCR, TCR-HLA and TCR-CMV co-occurrence, with a repertoire-size bias correction applied to TCR pairs. A later analysis estimated false discovery rates by permuting HLA or CMV assignments 20 times. A later analysis grouped co-occurring TCRs with DBSCAN, adding TCRdist sequence similarity when clustering within HLA-allele-positive subsets. Repertoires with fewer than 30,000 or more than 120,000 public chains were left out of co-occurrence clustering, as were four to six repertoires with anomalous nucleotide sharing. The table comes from immuneACCESS by way of TCRdb, which keeps in-frame sequences with V and J called. Part of the clones is missing from these tables; in studies checked, under half for an unresolved V gene and the rest for unknown reasons. V and J calls and clone size follow that table, whereas D and trimming were derived from the DNA. Within this sample are tens of thousands of clones, with about 70% of them counted one time only. The ten most abundant clones make up about an eighth of the sample.

The rearranged segments are TRBV10-3 and TRBJ2-7, and 8 junctional nucleotides match TRBD1. The TCR sequence derives from a male donor in good health and CMV-seropositive. The source material was PBMCs. The CDR3 reads CAISGQGHGEQYF. The DNA is TGTGCCATCAGTGGACAGGGGCACGGGGAGCAGTACTTC.